This T cell receptor beta chain stems from a study of control samples from healthy donors and cancer patients. The data were produced by immunoSEQ multiplex PCR, yet TCRdb's version contains in-frame clones alone and is incomplete. The table has approximately 90,000 clones, over 65% seen once; the top ten hold 2% to 2.5%. This clone was picked up one time. The receptor was derived from a woman aged 40 to 50 in good health. The sequencing sample was made of blood.

The DNA for the CDR3 is TGCGCCAGCAGCCGAAGTCCCGGGACAGGGACGAACACTGAAGCTTTCTTT. This sequence encodes CASSRSPGTGTNTEAFF. The chain joins TRBV5-1 to TRBJ1-1; 9 nucleotides agree with TRBD1. The CDR3 totals 17 residues. Germline-derived CDR1 and CDR2 are SGHRS and YFSETQ. The ends lost 4 bases at V and 1 base at J; junction bases unmatched: 11.